Presented here are 5 T cell receptor beta chains from one specimen sequenced in a study of regulatory T cells in long-lasting Graves disease. Researchers made TCR beta libraries by using iRepertoire HTBI primers and running Arm-PCR on CDR3 regions. One entry per CDR3 protein results from TCRdb running MiXCR on the multiplex PCR reads. This table holds about 620,000 distinct CDR3 sequences, approximately 15% found once. Time point reported: newly diagnosed GD, antithyroid drugs for less than 3 months. Scientists built the TCR library using RNA that was extracted from PBMCs. These data also featured in a second study, about T cells in Graves' hyperthyroidism and ophthalmopathy.

The source material was peripheral blood mononuclear cells (PBMCs), sampled at new diagnosis, from a patient treated with antithyroid drugs. The receptors come from a woman aged 25 to 39 with Graves disease.

This clonotype turned up a few times. This sequence joins TRBV3-1 and TRBJ2-3; no clear D gene. This CDR3 spans 14 amino acids. V was trimmed by 1 base and J by 6 bases, leaving 11 bases between them. CDR1 and CDR2 (germline): LGHDT, YNNKEL (reference sequence). The CDR3 DNA reads TGTGCCAGCAGCCAAGGGTATTCTCGGGATACGCAGTATTTT. As protein: CASSQGYSRDTQYF.

The V and J genes are TRBV5-1 and TRBJ2-1, with 7 nucleotides matching TRBD2. Germline-derived CDR1 and CDR2 are SGHRS and YFSETQ. The ends lost 4 bases at V and 4 bases at J; junction bases unmatched: 8. The CDR3 is made up of 15 amino acids. The CDR3 nucleotides are TGCGCCAGCAGCGTTGGGGGAGGGGATTACAATGAGCAGTTCTTC. This encodes CASSVGGGDYNEQFF.

There are many counts of this clonotype. This chain joins TRBV11-2 and TRBJ2-1; D is possibly TRBD2 (6 bases). This CDR3 is 15 amino acids long. The V end was cut by 5 bases, the J end by 2 bases, with 13 bases between. Germline loops: CDR1 SGHAT, CDR2 FQNNGV. DNA for the CDR3: TGTGCCAGCAGCCCCGGGACTCGGACCTACAATGAGCAGTTCTTC. Amino acids: CASSPGTRTYNEQFF.

The genes are TRBV27 and TRBJ2-7, with TRBD1 matching over 9 bases. The V gene end was trimmed by 7 bases and the J gene end by 1 base; junction bases not matched to a gene: 8. CDR1 is MNHEY, CDR2 SMNVEV, per germline (reference sequence). The CDR3 extends over 15 amino acids. CDR3 loop: CASKLAGTGSYEQYF. The CDR3 DNA follows: TGTGCCAGCAAGCTCGCCGGGACAGGGTCCTACGAGCAGTACTTC.

This clonotype showed up many times. The V gene is TRBV28, the J gene TRBJ1-2; TRBD1 is a possible D gene (5 bases). The germline V and J ends were trimmed by 6 bases and 8 bases, with 16 bases remaining between them. CDR1 is MDHEN, CDR2 SYDVKM, per germline. There are 13 residues in the CDR3. This chain's CDR3 is CASRTAGTGGYTF. The CDR3, as DNA: TGTGCCAGCAGAACGGCGGGGACGGGGGGCTACACCTTC.